A selection of T cell receptor beta chains follows, all from one sample in a study of blood T cell repertoires in COVID-19. The method was immunoSEQ multiplex PCR; TCRdb's version includes in-frame clones alone and lacks a portion of them. The sample has more than 350,000 clones; more than 80% are singletons. The sample comprised PBMCs or T cells enriched from blood (not recorded which). The receptors come from a man in his late teens or twenties who had recovered from COVID-19. Both conserved end residues are part of each CDR3. A D gene is named only where the DNA matches it firmly. A row's size may be missing; if present it is once, few, many or a size class.

clone_size: NA; v_call: TRBV27; j_call: TRBJ2-7; d_call: NA; cdr3_aa: CASSPTRDSFGQYF; cdr3_nt: TGTGCCAGCAGTCCCACCCGCGACAGTTTCGGGCAGTACTTC
clone_size: NA; v_call: TRBV10-3; j_call: TRBJ2-5; d_call: TRBD1; cdr3_aa: CAISEDRAPQETQYF; cdr3_nt: TGTGCCATCAGTGAGGACAGGGCCCCCCAAGAGACCCAGTACTTC
clone_size: NA; v_call: TRBV7-3; j_call: TRBJ1-1; d_call: NA; cdr3_aa: CASKKQGNTEAFF; cdr3_nt: TGTGCCAGCAAAAAACAGGGAAACACTGAAGCTTTCTTT
clone_size: NA; v_call: TRBV5-4; j_call: TRBJ1-2; d_call: NA; cdr3_aa: CASSGSQGREGGYTF; cdr3_nt: TGTGCCAGCAGCGGGTCACAGGGCCGGGAAGGTGGCTACACCTTC
clone_size: NA; v_call: TRBV6-2/TRBV6-3; j_call: TRBJ2-7; d_call: NA; cdr3_aa: CASSPNGHGTYSYEQYF; cdr3_nt: TGTGCCAGCAGCCCAAATGGGCACGGGACTTACTCCTACGAGCAGTACTTC
clone_size: NA; v_call: TRBV11-2; j_call: TRBJ2-3; d_call: TRBD2; cdr3_aa: CASTPGGADTQYF; cdr3_nt: TGTGCCAGCACCCCGGGGGGGGCAGATACGCAGTATTTT
clone_size: NA; v_call: TRBV9; j_call: TRBJ1-1; d_call: NA; cdr3_aa: CASSVGVGQYTEAFF; cdr3_nt: TGTGCCAGCAGCGTAGGAGTGGGGCAGTATACTGAAGCTTTCTTT
clone_size: NA; v_call: TRBV25-1; j_call: TRBJ2-1; d_call: NA; cdr3_aa: CASSPGYSYNEQFF; cdr3_nt: TGTGCCAGCTCGCCGGGTTACTCCTACAATGAGCAGTTCTTC
clone_size: NA; v_call: TRBV6-5; j_call: TRBJ2-7; d_call: TRBD1; cdr3_aa: CASFGWDRAYEQYF; cdr3_nt: TGTGCCAGCTTTGGATGGGACAGAGCCTACGAGCAGTACTTC
clone_size: NA; v_call: TRBV6-2/TRBV6-3; j_call: TRBJ2-7; d_call: TRBD1; cdr3_aa: CASSYSNRPGTGSYEQYF; cdr3_nt: TGTGCCAGCAGTTACTCGAATCGGCCTGGGACAGGGAGTTACGAGCAGTACTTC
clone_size: NA; v_call: TRBV27; j_call: TRBJ1-5; d_call: NA; cdr3_aa: CASSFAGQRVQPQHF; cdr3_nt: TGTGCCAGCAGTTTCGCCGGACAGAGAGTACAGCCCCAGCATTTT
clone_size: NA; v_call: TRBV9; j_call: TRBJ1-2; d_call: NA; cdr3_aa: CASSVAVQTGPNYGYTF; cdr3_nt: TGTGCCAGCAGCGTAGCAGTCCAGACAGGACCTAACTATGGCTACACCTTC
clone_size: NA; v_call: TRBV18; j_call: TRBJ2-3; d_call: NA; cdr3_aa: CASSADRDTQYF; cdr3_nt: TGTGCCAGCTCAGCGGACAGAGATACGCAGTATTTT
clone_size: NA; v_call: TRBV9; j_call: TRBJ1-2; d_call: NA; cdr3_aa: CASSVALQDYGYTF; cdr3_nt: TGTGCCAGCAGCGTAGCTTTACAGGACTATGGCTACACCTTC
clone_size: few; v_call: TRBV7-9; j_call: TRBJ2-1; d_call: TRBD1; cdr3_aa: CASSSGQGVGNEQFF; cdr3_nt: TGTGCCAGCAGCTCGGGACAGGGGGTCGGAAATGAGCAGTTCTTC
clone_size: few; v_call: TRBV7-9; j_call: TRBJ1-1; d_call: TRBD1; cdr3_aa: CASRLPGTGMNTEAFF; cdr3_nt: TGTGCCAGCAGGCTCCCTGGGACAGGGATGAACACTGAAGCTTTCTTT
clone_size: NA; v_call: TRBV19; j_call: TRBJ2-2; d_call: NA; cdr3_aa: CASSPPGGGRSGELFF; cdr3_nt: TGTGCCAGTAGCCCCCCGGGGGGCGGGAGAAGTGGGGAGCTGTTTTTT
clone_size: NA; v_call: TRBV14; j_call: TRBJ1-4; d_call: NA; cdr3_aa: CASSRQANEKLFF; cdr3_nt: TGTGCCAGCAGCCGACAAGCTAATGAAAAACTGTTTTTT
clone_size: once; v_call: TRBV7-6; j_call: TRBJ2-3; d_call: TRBD2; cdr3_aa: CASSLGVLAGHTDTQYF; cdr3_nt: TGTGCCAGCAGCTTGGGGGTACTAGCGGGGCACACAGATACGCAGTATTTT
clone_size: NA; v_call: TRBV7-8; j_call: TRBJ2-1; d_call: NA; cdr3_aa: CASSSAQGRITYNEQFF; cdr3_nt: TGTGCCAGCAGCTCCGCGCAGGGGAGAATCACATACAATGAGCAGTTCTTC
clone_size: once; v_call: TRBV14; j_call: TRBJ1-6; d_call: TRBD1; cdr3_aa: CASSQGTGASPLHF; cdr3_nt: TGTGCCAGCAGCCAAGGGACAGGGGCTTCACCCCTCCACTTT
clone_size: NA; v_call: TRBV30; j_call: TRBJ1-1; d_call: TRBD1; cdr3_aa: CDTSKGTGGNVAVTEAFF; cdr3_nt: TGTGACACATCCAAGGGGACAGGGGGAAATGTTGCCGTAACTGAAGCTTTCTTT
clone_size: NA; v_call: TRBV11-2; j_call: TRBJ1-3; d_call: NA; cdr3_aa: CASSSQGYTIYF; cdr3_nt: TGTGCCAGCAGCTCGCAGGGTTACACCATATATTTT
clone_size: NA; v_call: TRBV7-9; j_call: TRBJ2-7; d_call: TRBD1; cdr3_aa: CASRPGTGFSEQYF; cdr3_nt: TGTGCCAGCAGACCCGGGACAGGGTTTTCCGAGCAGTACTTC
clone_size: once; v_call: TRBV5-6; j_call: TRBJ1-2; d_call: TRBD1; cdr3_aa: CASSWGQGVSRDGYTF; cdr3_nt: TGTGCCAGCAGCTGGGGACAGGGAGTCAGTAGAGATGGCTACACCTTC
clone_size: once; v_call: TRBV7-2; j_call: TRBJ2-2; d_call: NA; cdr3_aa: CASSPRNAGNTGELFF; cdr3_nt: TGTGCCAGCAGCCCAAGGAATGCGGGGAACACCGGGGAGCTGTTTTTT
clone_size: NA; v_call: TRBV27; j_call: TRBJ2-7; d_call: NA; cdr3_aa: CASSLGGRSYEQYF; cdr3_nt: TGTGCCAGCAGTTTAGGAGGGAGGTCCTACGAGCAGTACTTC
clone_size: NA; v_call: TRBV4-1; j_call: TRBJ1-5; d_call: NA; cdr3_aa: CASSRDRNQPQHF; cdr3_nt: TGCGCCAGCAGCCGAGACAGAAATCAGCCCCAGCATTTT
clone_size: few; v_call: TRBV7-9; j_call: TRBJ1-4; d_call: NA; cdr3_aa: CASSLVPTIEKLFF; cdr3_nt: TGTGCCAGCAGCTTAGTCCCGACAATTGAAAAACTGTTTTTT
clone_size: NA; v_call: TRBV25-1; j_call: TRBJ2-7; d_call: NA; cdr3_aa: CASSYRQANEQYF; cdr3_nt: TGTGCCAGCAGTTACAGACAGGCCAACGAGCAGTACTTC
clone_size: NA; v_call: TRBV11-3; j_call: TRBJ2-7; d_call: NA; cdr3_aa: CASSLGGPGYEQYF; cdr3_nt: TGTGCCAGCAGCTTAGGAGGTCCGGGATACGAGCAGTACTTC
clone_size: NA; v_call: TRBV5-1; j_call: TRBJ1-2; d_call: TRBD1; cdr3_aa: CASSSGQGLRYGYTF; cdr3_nt: TGCGCCAGCAGCTCGGGACAGGGTCTTCGGTATGGCTACACCTTC
clone_size: once; v_call: TRBV12-3/TRBV12-4; j_call: TRBJ2-5; d_call: NA; cdr3_aa: CASSFQGGETQYF; cdr3_nt: TGTGCCAGCAGTTTTCAGGGAGGAGAGACCCAGTACTTC
clone_size: NA; v_call: TRBV12-3/TRBV12-4; j_call: TRBJ1-2; d_call: NA; cdr3_aa: CASTPGSNYGYTF; cdr3_nt: TGTGCCAGCACCCCCGGGTCCAACTATGGCTACACCTTC
clone_size: NA; v_call: TRBV3-1/TRBV3-2; j_call: TRBJ1-6; d_call: NA; cdr3_aa: CASSQGGGQSGSPLHF; cdr3_nt: TGTGCCAGCAGCCAAGGGGGGGGCCAGAGTGGTTCACCCCTCCACTTT
clone_size: NA; v_call: TRBV6-1; j_call: TRBJ2-7; d_call: NA; cdr3_aa: CASSETHRVSYEQYF; cdr3_nt: TGTGCCAGCAGTGAAACCCACAGGGTCTCCTACGAGCAGTACTTC
clone_size: NA; v_call: TRBV7-9; j_call: TRBJ1-1; d_call: NA; cdr3_aa: CASSPGGLTEAFF; cdr3_nt: TGTGCCAGCAGCCCGGGGGGGTTGACTGAAGCTTTCTTT
clone_size: NA; v_call: TRBV6-2/TRBV6-3; j_call: TRBJ2-7; d_call: NA; cdr3_aa: CASSYEVPYEQYF; cdr3_nt: TGTGCCAGCAGTTACGAGGTACCCTACGAGCAGTACTTC
clone_size: NA; v_call: TRBV5-1; j_call: TRBJ2-3; d_call: TRBD1; cdr3_aa: CASSLALQGASTDTQYF; cdr3_nt: TGCGCCAGCAGCTTGGCCCTCCAGGGGGCCAGCACAGATACGCAGTATTTT
clone_size: NA; v_call: TRBV18; j_call: TRBJ1-6; d_call: TRBD1; cdr3_aa: CASSPIQGGDSPLHF; cdr3_nt: TGTGCCAGCTCACCAATCCAGGGGGGAGATTCACCCCTCCACTTT
clone_size: NA; v_call: TRBV6-2/TRBV6-3; j_call: TRBJ2-1; d_call: TRBD1; cdr3_aa: CASSPRTGRGNEQFF; cdr3_nt: TGTGCCAGCAGTCCGCGGACAGGGAGAGGCAATGAGCAGTTCTTC
clone_size: NA; v_call: TRBV5-1; j_call: TRBJ1-2; d_call: NA; cdr3_aa: CASSLAEVRGYDGYTF; cdr3_nt: TGCGCCAGCAGCTTGGCCGAAGTCAGGGGATATGATGGCTACACCTTC
clone_size: NA; v_call: TRBV4-1; j_call: TRBJ1-4; d_call: NA; cdr3_aa: CASSQEGPQRNEKLFF; cdr3_nt: TGCGCCAGCAGCCAAGAGGGCCCCCAGAGAAATGAAAAACTGTTTTTT
clone_size: NA; v_call: TRBV10-3; j_call: TRBJ2-3; d_call: NA; cdr3_aa: CAILSTSSSTDTQYF; cdr3_nt: TGTGCCATCCTCTCCACTTCGTCTAGCACAGATACGCAGTATTTT